A single sample is the source of the 16 T cell receptor beta chains below, sequenced in a study of technical replicates of blood from a handful of donors. Profiling relied on immunoSEQ multiplex PCR, and the TCRdb table lists in-frame clones only, not all of them. The table includes 85,000 to 95,000 clones, 90% to 96% detected once. The sequenced sample was T cells isolated from PBMCs. These receptors came from a human donor in good health.

The chain recombines TRBV18 with TRBJ2-3; TRBD2 aligns across 13 bases. From germline, CDR1 is KGHSH and CDR2 LQKENI. J was trimmed by 4 bases and V by 3 bases; bases with no gene match: 4. The CDR3 runs to 16 residues. The CDR3, as DNA: TGTGCCAGCTCACCCCGACTAGCGGGAGGCGCAGATACGCAGTATTTT. It yields the protein CASSPRLAGGADTQYF.

The rearrangement links TRBV7-2 to TRBJ2-7; TRBD2 matches 12 bases. The CDR3 loop spans 15 amino acids. CDR1 and CDR2 (germline): SGHTA, FQGNSA. Trimming at V came to 1 base and at J to 9 bases, leaving 7 bases not matched to a gene. The DNA for the CDR3 is TGTGCCAGCAGCTTAGGTCTAGCGGGAGGGGGTCGGCAGTACTTC. It encodes CASSLGLAGGGRQYF.

The chain employs TRBV27 and TRBJ1-2; 7 bases fit TRBD1. The germline gives CDR1 MNHEY, CDR2 SMNVEV (reference sequence). J lost 7 bases, V lost 2 bases, and 4 bases had no gene match. This CDR3 comprises 13 residues. CDR3 sequence: CASSLNRGVGYTF. CDR3 DNA sequence: TGTGCCAGCAGTTTAAACAGGGGAGTTGGCTACACCTTC.

The chain employs TRBV5-8 and TRBJ1-2; 8 bases align to TRBD1. The germline V gene encodes CDR1 SGHTS and CDR2 YDEGEE. Unmatched junction bases numbered 18, after V lost 5 bases and J lost 9 bases. The CDR3 is 16 residues long. CDR3 sequence reads: CASRESGQGGIGSYTF. CDR3 in DNA: TGTGCCAGCAGGGAGAGTGGACAGGGTGGTATAGGGAGCTACACCTTC.

This chain connects TRBV29-1 to TRBJ1-3; D may be TRBD1 (6 bases). The germline gives CDR1 SQVTM, CDR2 ANQGSEA. This CDR3 is 12 amino acids long. V lost 7 bases and J 5 bases, leaving 12 bases between the germline ends. DNA of the CDR3: TGCAGCGCTGAGGGGGGACGAAACACCATATATTTT. Amino acid sequence: CSAEGGRNTIYF.

CDR3 amino acids: CASSLGQGNQPQHF. The CDR3 bases are TGTGCCAGCAGCTTAGGACAGGGCAATCAGCCCCAGCATTTT. This rearrangement joins TRBV7-2 to TRBJ1-5; TRBD1 is a possible D gene (6 bases). This CDR3 contains 14 residues. Germline V CDR1 and CDR2: SGHTA, FQGNSA. V lost 1 base, J lost 2 bases, and 6 bases lay in between. The full variable domain, rest sourced from reference TRBV7-2 and TRBJ1-5, is GAGVSQSPSNKVTEKGKDVELRCDPISGHTALYWYRQSLGQGLEFLIYFQGNSAPDKSGLPSDRFSAERTGGSVSTLTIQRTQQEDSAVYLCASSLGQGNQPQHFGDGTRLSIL.

Remarks on this clone: The same CDR3 is also encoded by other DNA sequences in this sample. The chain combines TRBV4-2 with TRBJ2-5; D is undetermined. CDR3 length: 14 amino acids. Germline-derived CDR1 and CDR2 are LGHNA and YNFKEQ. The germline V and J ends were trimmed by 1 base and 3 bases, with 9 bases remaining between them. The CDR3 coding sequence is TGTGCCAGCAGCCAAGGAACCAGAAAAGAGACCCAGTACTTC. This codes for CASSQGTRKETQYF.

V and J are TRBV6-5 and TRBJ1-1; D perhaps matches TRBD1 (6 bases). Germline loops: CDR1 MNHEY, CDR2 SVGAGI. The V gene lost 3 bases and the J gene lost 2 bases, with 10 bases spanning the gap. There are 14 residues in the CDR3. CDR3 nucleotides: TGTGCCAGCAGTTATTGGGGGCTAAACACTGAAGCTTTCTTT. Its translation is CASSYWGLNTEAFF.

This clone was recorded only once. The chain is built from TRBV10-3 and TRBJ2-7; a possible D gene is TRBD2 (6 bases). This CDR3 is built from 14 residues. CDR1 ENHRY and CDR2 SYGVKD come from the germline V gene. V lost 11 bases to trimming and J lost 0 bases, with 17 bases between them. The CDR3 DNA reads TGTGCCGCCCAAAGGAGGGGAGACTCCTACGAGCAGTACTTC. Translating gives CAAQRRGDSYEQYF.

The chain's CDR3 is CASSQGPAGTYEQYF. The CDR3 nucleotides are TGTGCCAGCAGCCAAGGACCGGCGGGGACCTACGAGCAGTACTTC. The chain carries TRBV4-2 and TRBJ2-7, with D perhaps TRBD2 (6 bases). V lost 1 base and J 2 bases, leaving 12 bases between the germline ends. In germline, CDR1 is LGHNA, CDR2 YNFKEQ. The CDR3 is 15 amino acids.

This chain links TRBV11-3 with TRBJ1-1; 10 nucleotides match TRBD1. CDR1 is SGHNT, CDR2 YENEEA, per germline. The CDR3 loop spans 16 amino acids. The V gene end was trimmed by 4 bases and the J gene end by 3 bases; junction bases not matched to a gene: 8. In DNA, the CDR3 is TGTGCCAGCAGCTATTCAACCGGGACAGGGGACACTGAAGCTTTCTTT. The encoded protein is CASSYSTGTGDTEAFF.

The chain uses TRBV11-2 and TRBJ2-5; possible D gene TRBD1, 7 bases. V was pared by 6 bases and J by 2 bases, with 16 bases between. The germline gives CDR1 SGHAT, CDR2 FQNNGV. This CDR3 contains 15 residues. CDR3: CASSWRGRSQETQYF. The CDR3 nucleotides read TGTGCCAGCAGTTGGAGGGGGCGATCACAAGAGACCCAGTACTTC. The variable domain in full, with the rest retrieved from reference TRBV11-2 and TRBJ2-5, is EAGVAQSPRYKIIEKRQSVAFWCNPISGHATLYWYQQILGQGPKLLIQFQNNGVVDDSQLPKDRFSAERLKGVDSTLKIQPAKLEDSAVYLCASSWRGRSQETQYFGPGTRLLVL.

This chain connects TRBV5-1 to TRBJ2-4, with 7 bases aligning to TRBD1. V dropped 6 bases and J dropped 3; count of bases not matched to a gene: 6. The germline V gene encodes CDR1 SGHRS and CDR2 YFSETQ. This CDR3 has 14 amino acids. In DNA form, the CDR3 reads TGCGCCAGCACGACAGGGACGGGCAAAAACATTCAGTACTTC. This translates into CASTTGTGKNIQYF. The variable domain in full, with the rest retrieved from reference TRBV5-1 and TRBJ2-4, is KAGVTQTPRYLIKTRGQQVTLSCSPISGHRSVSWYQQTPGQGLQFLFEYFSETQRNKGNFPGRFSGRQFSNSRSEMNVSTLELGDSALYLCASTTGTGKNIQYFGAGTRLSVL.

The rearrangement uses TRBV18 and TRBJ2-2, with TRBD2 identical over 10 bases. The germline CDR1 and CDR2 sequences are KGHSH and LQKENI. The trim removed 2 bases at V and 6 bases at J, leaving 6 bases unmatched. This CDR3 is built from 16 residues. For the CDR3, the DNA is TGTGCCAGCTCACCATACGCTAGCGGGAGAGCCGGGGAGCTGTTTTTT. Translating it yields CASSPYASGRAGELFF.

CDR3: CASSHPGLAGPSSYNEQFF. The CDR3 region has the DNA TGCGCCAGCAGCCACCCGGGACTAGCGGGACCGAGCTCCTACAATGAGCAGTTCTTC. The chain recombines TRBV4-3 with TRBJ2-1; TRBD2 aligns across 13 bases. V was pared by 3 bases and J by 0 bases, with 8 bases of the junction left unmatched. Germline CDR1 is LGHNA and CDR2 is YSLEER. The CDR3 contains 19 residues.

The CDR3 here is CAYPTGDTF. The CDR3 DNA is TGTGCCTACCCGACAGGGGATACCTTC. The chain has TRBV2 and TRBJ1-2; 8 bases are a match to TRBD1. Germline CDR1 and CDR2: SNHLY and FYNNEI. The CDR3 covers 9 residues. J was trimmed by 14 bases and V by 11 bases; bases with no gene match: 7.